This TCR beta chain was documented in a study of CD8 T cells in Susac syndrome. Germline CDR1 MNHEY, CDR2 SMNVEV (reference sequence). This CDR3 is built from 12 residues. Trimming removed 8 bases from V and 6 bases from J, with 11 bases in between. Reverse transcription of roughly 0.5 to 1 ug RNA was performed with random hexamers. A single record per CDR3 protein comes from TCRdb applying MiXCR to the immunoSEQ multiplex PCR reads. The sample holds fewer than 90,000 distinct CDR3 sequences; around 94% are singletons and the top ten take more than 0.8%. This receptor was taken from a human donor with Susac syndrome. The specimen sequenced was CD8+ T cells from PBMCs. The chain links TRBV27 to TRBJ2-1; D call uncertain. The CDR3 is CASLSVVNEQFF. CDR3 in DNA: TGTGCCAGCCTCTCGGTAGTCAATGAGCAGTTCTTC.